A single sample gave rise to the 12 T cell receptor beta chains below, sequenced in a study of cytomegalovirus exposure and HLA in healthy donors. Using immunoSEQ multiplex PCR, the repertoire was profiled, and TCRdb retains in-frame clones only, with some absent. The data show some 140,000 clones, approximately 84% seen once. The material sequenced was PBMCs. Receptors were obtained from a man aged 30-40 years in good health and CMV-seropositive.

This chain links TRBV6-1 with TRBJ2-7; TRBD1 matches at 7 bases. CDR3 length: 14 amino acids. With 7 bases clipped from V and 2 bases from J, the junction kept 8 bases outside the gene matches. Per the germline V gene, CDR1 is MNHNS and CDR2 is SASEGT. CDR3 amino acids: CASTQTGFPYEQYF. In DNA form, the CDR3 reads TGTGCCAGCACTCAGACAGGGTTCCCCTACGAGCAGTACTTC.

The CDR3 nucleotides read TGTGCCAGCAGCTTAGGCTTAGGACAGGGAAGTTACGGCGAGCAGTACTTC. It yields the protein CASSLGLGQGSYGEQYF. The J gene is TRBJ2-7, the V gene TRBV7-6, with 8 positions matching TRBD1. This CDR3 is built from 17 residues. After removal of 1 base from V and 6 bases from J, the junction contained 14 bases not matched to a gene. Germline CDR1 is SGHVS and CDR2 is FNYEAQ.

The chain has TRBV9 and TRBJ2-1, with 7 bases fitting TRBD1. CDR1 and CDR2 (germline): SGDLS, YYNGEE. After removal of 3 bases from V and 4 bases from J, the junction contained 10 bases not matched to a gene. The CDR3 extends over 16 amino acids. In DNA, the CDR3 is TGTGCCAGCAGCGCCGAGCCGGGACAGAGATACAATGAGCAGTTCTTC. Translating it yields CASSAEPGQRYNEQFF.

The CDR3 sequence is CASSLDYTPGGYTF. In DNA form, the CDR3 reads TGTGCCAGCAGCTTAGACTACACGCCAGGTGGCTACACCTTC. The gene calls are TRBV11-2 and TRBJ1-2; D uncertain. V shed 0 bases and J shed 7 bases, with 12 bases lying between them. Germline assignment: CDR1 SGHAT and CDR2 FQNNGV. The CDR3 length is 14 residues.

The rearrangement links TRBV18 to TRBJ1-1; D is unclear. Germline V gene sequence: CDR1 KGHSH, CDR2 LQKENI. The CDR3 has 17 residues. V was trimmed by 6 bases and J by 0 bases, leaving 20 bases between them. The CDR3 loop is CASSRVSRPSMNTEAFF. The DNA of the CDR3 is TGTGCCAGCTCGCGGGTCTCGCGGCCCTCAATGAACACTGAAGCTTTCTTT.

The V call is TRBV6-5, the J call TRBJ1-1; 7 positions match TRBD1. This CDR3 spans 15 amino acids. After removal of 6 bases from V and 0 bases from J, the junction contained 7 bases not matched to a gene. Germline lookup yields CDR1 MNHEY and CDR2 SVGAGI. The CDR3 bases are TGTGCCAGCAGGCCCGACAGGGACATGAACACTGAAGCTTTCTTT. This gives the protein CASRPDRDMNTEAFF.

The chain links TRBV18 to TRBJ2-5; 7 bases are a match to TRBD2. With V trimmed by 3 bases and J by 0 bases, 7 bases remained unmatched. Germline V lookup: CDR1 KGHSH, CDR2 LQKENI. The CDR3 totals 16 residues. CDR3 sequence reads: CASSPVAGVYQETQYF. The CDR3 DNA follows: TGTGCCAGCTCACCGGTGGCGGGAGTGTACCAAGAGACCCAGTACTTC.

This chain links TRBV19 with TRBJ1-5; weak D call: TRBD1 (6 bases). V was pared by 6 bases and J by 1 base, with 13 bases between. This CDR3 is 15 amino acids long. The germline CDR1 and CDR2 sequences are LNHDA and SQIVND (reference sequence). The CDR3 spells CASRYRDKSNQPQHF. In DNA form, the CDR3 reads TGTGCCAGTAGATACCGGGACAAGAGCAATCAGCCCCAGCATTTT.

This rearrangement joins TRBV7-2 to TRBJ2-7; D is perhaps TRBD2 (6 bases). Germline V gives CDR1 SGHTA, CDR2 FQGNSA. The V end was cut by 5 bases, the J end by 3 bases, with 20 bases between. The CDR3 consists of 16 residues. The CDR3 DNA is TGTGCCAGCAGCCTATACTCCGGGACTTCCAACTACGAGCAGTACTTC. Protein product: CASSLYSGTSNYEQYF. Filled out from reference TRBV7-2 and TRBJ2-7, the complete variable domain reads GAGVSQSPSNKVTEKGKDVELRCDPISGHTALYWYRQSLGQGLEFLIYFQGNSAPDKSGLPSDRFSAERTGGSVSTLTIQRTQQEDSAVYLCASSLYSGTSNYEQYFGPGTRLTVT.

The chain uses TRBV7-3 and TRBJ2-2; no firm D call. This CDR3 spans 15 amino acids. Germline assignment: CDR1 SGHTA and CDR2 FQGTGA. V dropped 5 bases and J dropped 8 bases, with 18 bases sitting between them. The DNA for the CDR3 is TGTGCCAGCAGCATGCTGGGTCGGGTTGGTGGGGAGCTGTTTTTT. This sequence encodes CASSMLGRVGGELFF. The variable domain in full, with the rest retrieved from reference TRBV7-3 and TRBJ2-2, is GAGVSQTPSNKVTEKGKYVELRCDPISGHTALYWYRQSLGQGPEFLIYFQGTGAADDSGLPNDRFFAVRPEGSVSTLKIQRTERGDSAVYLCASSMLGRVGGELFFGEGSRLTVL.

The chain links TRBV10-3 to TRBJ2-5; 14 nucleotides match TRBD2. V trimming: 6 bases; J trimming: 1 base; junction bases outside the gene matches: 1. The CDR3 runs 15 residues. Germline values: CDR1 ENHRY, CDR2 SYGVKD. The CDR3: CAISGTSGSQETQYF. The DNA of the CDR3 is TGTGCCATCAGCGGGACTAGCGGGAGCCAAGAGACCCAGTACTTC.

CDR3 nucleotides: TGTGCCAGCAGCTTAGCGTTGGGACAGGGCGGGGAGACCCAGTACTTC. Protein sequence: CASSLALGQGGETQYF. J is TRBJ2-5 and V is TRBV7-8; 9 bases line up with TRBD1. The CDR3 consists of 16 residues. Germline values: CDR1 SGHVS, CDR2 FQNEAQ. The ends lost 0 bases at V and 5 bases at J; junction bases unmatched: 7.